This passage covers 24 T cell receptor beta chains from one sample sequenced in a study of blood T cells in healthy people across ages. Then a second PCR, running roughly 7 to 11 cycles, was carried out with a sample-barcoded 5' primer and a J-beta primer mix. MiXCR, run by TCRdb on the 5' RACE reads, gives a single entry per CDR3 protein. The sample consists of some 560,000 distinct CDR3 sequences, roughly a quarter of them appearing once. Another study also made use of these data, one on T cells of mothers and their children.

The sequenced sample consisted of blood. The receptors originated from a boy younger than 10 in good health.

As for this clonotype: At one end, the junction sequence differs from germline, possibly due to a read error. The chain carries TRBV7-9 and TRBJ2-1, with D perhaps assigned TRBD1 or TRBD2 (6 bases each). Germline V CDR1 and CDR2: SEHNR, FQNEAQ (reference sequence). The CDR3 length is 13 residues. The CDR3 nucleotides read TGTACCAGCAGCCAAGGGGGGAGAAATGAGCAGTTCTTC. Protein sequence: CTSSQGGRNEQFF.

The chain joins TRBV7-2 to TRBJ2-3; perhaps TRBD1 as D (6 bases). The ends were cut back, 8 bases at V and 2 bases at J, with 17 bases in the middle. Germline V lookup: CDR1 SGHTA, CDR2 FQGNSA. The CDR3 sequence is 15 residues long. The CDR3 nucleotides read TGTGCCAGCCGGAAGCAGGGGCCGTCCACAGATACGCAGTATTTT. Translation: CASRKQGPSTDTQYF.

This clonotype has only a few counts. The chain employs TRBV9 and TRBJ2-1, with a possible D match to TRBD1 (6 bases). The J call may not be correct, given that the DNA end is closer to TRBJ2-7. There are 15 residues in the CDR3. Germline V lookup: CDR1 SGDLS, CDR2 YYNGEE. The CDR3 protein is CASSPAFGTRYEQYF. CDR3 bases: TGTGCCAGCAGCCCAGCGTTCGGGACACGCTACGAGCAGTACTTC.

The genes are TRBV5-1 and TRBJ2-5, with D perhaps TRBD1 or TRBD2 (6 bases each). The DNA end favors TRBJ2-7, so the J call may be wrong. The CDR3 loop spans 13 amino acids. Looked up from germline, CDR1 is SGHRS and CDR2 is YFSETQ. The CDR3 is CASSLQPGAEQYF. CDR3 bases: TGCGCCAGCAGCTTACAACCGGGGGCCGAGCAGTACTTC.

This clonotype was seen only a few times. Written as DNA, the CDR3 is TGTGCCAGCAGCCCAGGACCGGGACTAGCGGGAGGGCCGGGCACCGGGGAGCTGTTTTTT. Its protein product is CASSPGPGLAGGPGTGELFF. The chain carries TRBV7-2 and TRBJ2-2, with TRBD2 matching 16 bases. This CDR3 spans 20 amino acids. Germline CDR1 and CDR2: SGHTA and FQGNSA. The J segment lost 4 bases and the V segment lost 5 bases, leaving 13 bases of the junction unmatched.

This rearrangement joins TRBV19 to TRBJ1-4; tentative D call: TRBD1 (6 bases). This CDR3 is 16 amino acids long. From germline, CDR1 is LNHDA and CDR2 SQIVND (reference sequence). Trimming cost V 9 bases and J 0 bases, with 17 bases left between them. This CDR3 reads CASAAEGGATNEKLFF. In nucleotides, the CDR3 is TGTGCCAGCGCGGCTGAAGGGGGGGCAACTAATGAAAAACTGTTTTTT.

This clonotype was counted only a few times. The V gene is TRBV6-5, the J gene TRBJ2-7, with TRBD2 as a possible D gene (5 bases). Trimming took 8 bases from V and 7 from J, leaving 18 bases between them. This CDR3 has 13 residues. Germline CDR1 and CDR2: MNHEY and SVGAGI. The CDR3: CASRRATWEEQYF. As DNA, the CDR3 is TGTGCCAGCCGACGGGCCACTTGGGAGGAGCAGTACTTC.

The DNA of the CDR3 is TGCAGTGCTTCTGAACCTAGCGGGAGTTACAATGAGCAGTTCTTC. This translates into CSASEPSGSYNEQFF. V is TRBV20-1 and J is TRBJ2-1, with TRBD2 matching over 10 bases. The CDR3 loop spans 15 amino acids. Germline loops: CDR1 DFQATT, CDR2 SNEGSKA (reference sequence). V shed 5 bases, J shed 4 bases, and the junction held 8 bases outside the gene matches.

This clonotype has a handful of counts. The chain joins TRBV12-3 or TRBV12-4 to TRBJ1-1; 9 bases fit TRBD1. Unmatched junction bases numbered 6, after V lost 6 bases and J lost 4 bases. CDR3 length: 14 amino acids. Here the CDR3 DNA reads TGTGCCAGCAGGGGACAGGGCGGGACCACTGAAGCTTTCTTT. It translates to CASRGQGGTTEAFF.

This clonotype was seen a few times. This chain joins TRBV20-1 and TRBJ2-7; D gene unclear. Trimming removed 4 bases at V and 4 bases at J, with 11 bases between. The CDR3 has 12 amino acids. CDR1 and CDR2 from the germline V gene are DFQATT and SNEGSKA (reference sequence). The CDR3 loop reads CSATMNPYEQYF. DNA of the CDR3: TGCAGTGCTACTATGAATCCTTACGAGCAGTACTTC.

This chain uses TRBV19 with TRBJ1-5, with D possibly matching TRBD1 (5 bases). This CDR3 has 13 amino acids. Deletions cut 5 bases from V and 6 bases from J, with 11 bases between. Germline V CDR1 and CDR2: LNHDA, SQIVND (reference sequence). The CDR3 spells CASSVGVSQPQHF. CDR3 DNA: TGTGCCAGTAGTGTGGGGGTGAGTCAGCCCCAGCATTTT.

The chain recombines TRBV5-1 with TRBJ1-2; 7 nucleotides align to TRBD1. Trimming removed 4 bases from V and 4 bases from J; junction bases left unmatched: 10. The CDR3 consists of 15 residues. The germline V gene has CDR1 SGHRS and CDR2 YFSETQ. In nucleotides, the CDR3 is TGCGCCAGCAGCAGGCGGGGACAGTTATCCTATGGCTACACCTTC. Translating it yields CASSRRGQLSYGYTF.

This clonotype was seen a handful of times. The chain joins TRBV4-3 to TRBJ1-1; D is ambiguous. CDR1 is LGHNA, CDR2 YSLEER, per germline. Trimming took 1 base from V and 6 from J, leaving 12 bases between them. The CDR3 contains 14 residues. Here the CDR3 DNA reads TGCGCCAGCAGCCAAGTAATGTGGGGTGCTGAAGCTTTCTTT. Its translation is CASSQVMWGAEAFF.

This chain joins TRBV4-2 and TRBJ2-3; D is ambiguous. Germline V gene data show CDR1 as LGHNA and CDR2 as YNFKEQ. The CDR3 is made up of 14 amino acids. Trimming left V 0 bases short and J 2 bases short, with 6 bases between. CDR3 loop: CASSQEVITDTQYF. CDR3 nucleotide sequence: TGTGCCAGCAGCCAAGAGGTGATCACAGATACGCAGTATTTT.

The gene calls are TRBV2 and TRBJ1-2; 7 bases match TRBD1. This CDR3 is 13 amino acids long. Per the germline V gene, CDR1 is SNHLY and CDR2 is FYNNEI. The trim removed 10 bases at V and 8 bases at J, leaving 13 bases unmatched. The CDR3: CATHPGGIRGYTF. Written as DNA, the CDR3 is TGTGCCACCCATCCAGGGGGGATAAGAGGCTACACCTTC.

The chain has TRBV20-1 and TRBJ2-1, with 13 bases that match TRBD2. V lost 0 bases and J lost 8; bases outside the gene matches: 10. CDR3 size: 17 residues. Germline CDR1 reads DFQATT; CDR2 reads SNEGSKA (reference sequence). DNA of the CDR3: TGCAGTGCTAGAGATCTCGCTACTAGCGGGGGGGCCCATGAGCAGTTCTTC. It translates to CSARDLATSGGAHEQFF.

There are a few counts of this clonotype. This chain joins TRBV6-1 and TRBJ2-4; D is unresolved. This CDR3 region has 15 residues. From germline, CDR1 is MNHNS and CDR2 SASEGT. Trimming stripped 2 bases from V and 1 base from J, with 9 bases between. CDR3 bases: TGTGCCAGCAGTGAAACCCGGGTGGCCAAAAACATTCAGTACTTC. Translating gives CASSETRVAKNIQYF.

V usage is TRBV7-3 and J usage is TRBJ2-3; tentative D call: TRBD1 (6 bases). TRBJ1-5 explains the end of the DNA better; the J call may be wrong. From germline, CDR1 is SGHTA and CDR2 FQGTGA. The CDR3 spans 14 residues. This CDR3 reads CASSLTGGQDTQHF. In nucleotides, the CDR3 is TGTGCCAGCAGCTTAACGGGGGGCCAGGATACGCAGCATTTT.

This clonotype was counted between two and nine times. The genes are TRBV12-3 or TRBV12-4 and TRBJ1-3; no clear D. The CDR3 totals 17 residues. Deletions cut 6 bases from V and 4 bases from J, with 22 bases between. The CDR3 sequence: CASSALYTAQDGNTIYF. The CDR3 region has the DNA TGTGCCAGCAGCGCCCTATATACCGCCCAAGACGGAAACACCATATATTTT.

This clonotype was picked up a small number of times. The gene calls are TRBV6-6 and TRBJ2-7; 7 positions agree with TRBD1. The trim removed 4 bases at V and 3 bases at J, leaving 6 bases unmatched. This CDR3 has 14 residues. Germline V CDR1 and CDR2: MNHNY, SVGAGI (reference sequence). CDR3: CASSSGTASYEQYF. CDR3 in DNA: TGTGCCAGCAGTTCCGGGACAGCGAGCTACGAGCAGTACTTC.

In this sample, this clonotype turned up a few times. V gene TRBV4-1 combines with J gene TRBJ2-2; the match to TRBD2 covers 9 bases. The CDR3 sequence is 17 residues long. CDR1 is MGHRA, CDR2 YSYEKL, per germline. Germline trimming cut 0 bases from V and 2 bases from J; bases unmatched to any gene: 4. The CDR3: CASSQEVAGANTGELFF. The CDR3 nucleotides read TGCGCCAGCAGCCAAGAGGTAGCGGGGGCTAACACCGGGGAGCTGTTTTTT.

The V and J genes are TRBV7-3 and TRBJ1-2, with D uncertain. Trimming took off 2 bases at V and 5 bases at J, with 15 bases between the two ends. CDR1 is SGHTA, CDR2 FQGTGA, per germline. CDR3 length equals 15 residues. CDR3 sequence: CASSLPGSPRYGYTF. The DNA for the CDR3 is TGTGCCAGCAGCTTACCCGGGTCCCCGAGGTATGGCTACACCTTC.

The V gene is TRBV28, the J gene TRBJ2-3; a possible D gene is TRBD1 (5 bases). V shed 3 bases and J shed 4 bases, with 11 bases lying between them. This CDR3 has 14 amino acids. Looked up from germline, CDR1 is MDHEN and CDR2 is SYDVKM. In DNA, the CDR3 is TGTGCCAGCAGTTTCTCCAGGGTGGCAGATACGCAGTATTTT. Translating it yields CASSFSRVADTQYF.

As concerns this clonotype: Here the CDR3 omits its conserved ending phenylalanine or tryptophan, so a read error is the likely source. The CDR3 spells CASSLGVYEQYS. The CDR3 bases are TGTGCCAGCAGCTTAGGAGTCTACGAGCAGTACTCC. The chain employs TRBV7-9 and TRBJ2-5; D is undetermined. The DNA end favors TRBJ2-7, so the J call may be wrong. This CDR3 spans 12 amino acids. Germline loops: CDR1 SEHNR, CDR2 FQNEAQ (reference sequence).